This TCR beta chain was identified during a study of cytomegalovirus exposure and HLA in healthy donors. Study outcomes and limitations: In a later analysis, first-cohort TCR clusters were found to tend to co-occur in the approximately 120 validation repertoires. Associated with cytomegalovirus, according to the listing, were 150 to 200 TCR beta chains. Through in vitro validation, three CMV-associated chains were shown to be specific for CMV antigens.

On this clone: Its antigen is not known.

The donors were members of the validation cohort comprising over a hundred subjects, separate from the roughly 650-subject first cohort. Repertoires were generated with immunoSEQ multiplex PCR, while TCRdb's copy carries only in-frame clones and drops some. The sample consists of 250,000 to 400,000 clones, approximately 91% of them appearing once. The CDR3 totals 15 residues. Germline V CDR1 and CDR2: KGHSH, LQKENI. The V and J ends lost 3 bases and 2 bases respectively, with 13 bases between them. The receptor comes from a man aged 25 to 40 in good health and CMV-seronegative. J is TRBJ1-2 and V is TRBV18; possibly TRBD1 for D (5 bases). Sequenced material: PBMCs. CDR3 in DNA: TGTGCCAGCTCACCCAGAGACAGAAGGAACTATGGCTACACCTTC. It specifies CASSPRDRRNYGYTF.